The clone carrying this TCR beta chain came up many times. Its antigen is unknown. The data are from a study of Graves' ophthalmopathy and Graves' hyperthyroidism. The J segment lost 6 bases and the V segment lost 8 bases, leaving 8 bases of the junction unmatched. The CDR3 is 12 amino acids. The V gene's germline CDR1 is DFQATT and CDR2 SNEGSKA (reference sequence). Amplification from RNA transcripts yielded the TCR beta CDR3 regions. A first-round RT-PCR used HTBI primers, followed by a second-round multiplex PCR. Via MiXCR, TCRdb re-called the multiplex PCR reads, giving one row per CDR3 protein. Here the sample spans some 520,000 distinct CDR3 sequences, around 15% being singletons. Study-level points and caveats: Ophthalmopathy could be told apart from stable hyperthyroidism by a 13-signature model (around 85% sensitivity, around 81% specificity). Prediction of ophthalmopathy progression reached around 71% sensitivity and roughly 72% specificity.

Each donor who had ophthalmopathy showed moderate-to-severe activity, a CAS of ≥3, a NOSPECS of ≥4, and a duration under 3 months. PBMCs were isolated by Ficoll-Paque density gradient centrifugation, using approximately 11 ml of fresh peripheral blood as the starting material. The rearrangement joins TRBV20-1 to TRBJ2-7; 9 positions agree with TRBD1. Material: blood. The origin of this receptor is a woman aged 25 to 39 with Graves' ophthalmopathy. CDR3 loop: CSIRTGVSEQYF. CDR3 DNA sequence: TGCAGTATACGGACAGGGGTGAGCGAGCAGTACTTC.